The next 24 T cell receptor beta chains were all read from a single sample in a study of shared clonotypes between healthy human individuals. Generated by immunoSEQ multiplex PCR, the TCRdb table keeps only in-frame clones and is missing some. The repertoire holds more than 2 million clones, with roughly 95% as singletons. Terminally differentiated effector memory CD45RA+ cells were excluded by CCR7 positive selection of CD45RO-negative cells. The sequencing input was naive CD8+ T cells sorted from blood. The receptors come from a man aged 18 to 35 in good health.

The CDR3 bases are TGTGCCAGCAGCCCAGTTTCGGTAGTGGCCCCCCAAGCTTTCTTT. Translating it yields CASSPVSVVAPQAFF. The chain couples TRBV7-9 to TRBJ1-1; D uncertain. From germline, CDR1 is SEHNR and CDR2 FQNEAQ (reference sequence). The CDR3 sequence is 15 residues long. Trimming left V 5 bases short and J 9 bases short, with 22 bases between.

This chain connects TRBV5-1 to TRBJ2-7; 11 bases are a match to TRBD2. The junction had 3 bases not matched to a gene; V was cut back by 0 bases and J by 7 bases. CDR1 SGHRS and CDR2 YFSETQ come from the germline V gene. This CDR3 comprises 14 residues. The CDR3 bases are TGCGCCAGCAGCTTGGAACTAGCGGGGGTGGAGCAGTACTTC. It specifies CASSLELAGVEQYF.

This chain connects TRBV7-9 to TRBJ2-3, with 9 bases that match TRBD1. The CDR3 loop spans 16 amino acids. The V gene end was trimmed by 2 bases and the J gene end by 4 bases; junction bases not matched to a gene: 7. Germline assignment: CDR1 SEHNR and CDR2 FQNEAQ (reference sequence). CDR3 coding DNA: TGTGCCAGCAGCTTAAGCCCGGGACAGGGCGCAGATACGCAGTATTTT. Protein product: CASSLSPGQGADTQYF.

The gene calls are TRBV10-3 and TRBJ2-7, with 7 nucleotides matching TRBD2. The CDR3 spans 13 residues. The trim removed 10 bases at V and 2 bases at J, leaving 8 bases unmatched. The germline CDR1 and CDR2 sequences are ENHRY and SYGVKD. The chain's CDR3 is CATIGAGAYEQYF. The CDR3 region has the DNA TGTGCCACCATCGGGGCGGGGGCCTACGAGCAGTACTTC.

CDR3 amino acids: CASSNRAEQYF. CDR3 nucleotide sequence: TGTGCCAGCAGCAACAGGGCCGAGCAGTACTTC. The chain employs TRBV28 and TRBJ2-7, with a possible D match to TRBD1 (6 bases). Germline V gene sequence: CDR1 MDHEN, CDR2 SYDVKM. Trimming removed 6 bases at V and 6 bases at J, with 9 bases between. This CDR3 contains 11 residues. Full variable domain (outside the CDR3, taken from reference TRBV28 and TRBJ2-7): DVKVTQSSRYLVKRTGEKVFLECVQDMDHENMFWYRQDPGLGLRLIYFSYDVKMKEKGDIPEGYSVSREKKERFSLILESASTNQTSMYLCASSNRAEQYFGPGTRLTVT.

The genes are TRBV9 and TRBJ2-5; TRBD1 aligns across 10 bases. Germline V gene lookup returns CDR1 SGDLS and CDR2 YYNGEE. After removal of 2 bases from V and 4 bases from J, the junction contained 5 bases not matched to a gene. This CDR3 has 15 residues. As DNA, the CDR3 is TGTGCCAGCAGCGTGAGGGACAGGGGCTTAGAGACCCAGTACTTC. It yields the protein CASSVRDRGLETQYF. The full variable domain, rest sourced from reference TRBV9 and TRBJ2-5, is DSGVTQTPKHLITATGQRVTLRCSPRSGDLSVYWYQQSLDQGLQFLIQYYNGEERAKGNILERFSAQQFPDLHSELNLSSLELGDSALYFCASSVRDRGLETQYFGPGTRLLVL.

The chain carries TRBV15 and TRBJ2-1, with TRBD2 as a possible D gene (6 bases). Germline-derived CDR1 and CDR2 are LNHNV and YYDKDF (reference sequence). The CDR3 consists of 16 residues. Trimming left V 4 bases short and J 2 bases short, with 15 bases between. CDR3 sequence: CATSKSQEGPYNEQFF. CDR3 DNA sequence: TGTGCCACCAGCAAATCTCAGGAGGGGCCCTACAATGAGCAGTTCTTC.

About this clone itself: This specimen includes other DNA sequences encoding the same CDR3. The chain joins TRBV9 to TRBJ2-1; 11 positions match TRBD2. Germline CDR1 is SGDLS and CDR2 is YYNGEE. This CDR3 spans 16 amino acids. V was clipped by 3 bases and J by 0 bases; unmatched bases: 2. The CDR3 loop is CASSGGTSGSYNEQFF. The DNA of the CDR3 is TGTGCCAGCAGCGGCGGGACTAGCGGCTCCTACAATGAGCAGTTCTTC.

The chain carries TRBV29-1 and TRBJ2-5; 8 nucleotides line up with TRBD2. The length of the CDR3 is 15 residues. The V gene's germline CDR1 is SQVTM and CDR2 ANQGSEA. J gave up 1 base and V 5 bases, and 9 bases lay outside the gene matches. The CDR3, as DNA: TGCAGCGTTCCCCAGCGGGGGTTTATCCAAGAGACCCAGTACTTC. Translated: CSVPQRGFIQETQYF.

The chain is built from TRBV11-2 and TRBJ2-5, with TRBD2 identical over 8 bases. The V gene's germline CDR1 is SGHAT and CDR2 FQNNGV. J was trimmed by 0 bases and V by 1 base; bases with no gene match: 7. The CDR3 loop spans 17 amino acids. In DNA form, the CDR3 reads TGTGCCAGCAGCTTAGGCTCGACTAGCGTCGACCAAGAGACCCAGTACTTC. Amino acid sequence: CASSLGSTSVDQETQYF.

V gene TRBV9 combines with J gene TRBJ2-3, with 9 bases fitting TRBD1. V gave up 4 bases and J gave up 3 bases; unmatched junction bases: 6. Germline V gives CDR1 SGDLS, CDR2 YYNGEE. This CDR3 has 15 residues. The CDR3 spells CASSPRDRETDTQYF. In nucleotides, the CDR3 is TGTGCCAGCAGCCCCCGGGACAGGGAAACAGATACGCAGTATTTT.

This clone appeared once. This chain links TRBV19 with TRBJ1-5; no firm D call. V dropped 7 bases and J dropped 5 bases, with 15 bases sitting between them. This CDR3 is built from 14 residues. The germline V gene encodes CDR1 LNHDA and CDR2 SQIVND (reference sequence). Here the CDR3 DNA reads TGTGCCAGTACCTATTACGGGGTAGATCAGCCCCAGCATTTT. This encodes CASTYYGVDQPQHF.

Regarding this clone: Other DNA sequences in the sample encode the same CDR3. For the CDR3, the DNA is TGCGCCAGCAGCTTAACGGGGGCGTACGAGCAGTACTTC. It yields the protein CASSLTGAYEQYF. The chain joins TRBV4-1 to TRBJ2-7, with D possibly called TRBD1 or TRBD2 (6 bases each). Per germline, CDR1 MGHRA and CDR2 YSYEKL. The CDR3 length is 13 residues. The V gene lost 5 bases and the J gene lost 4 bases, with 12 bases spanning the gap.

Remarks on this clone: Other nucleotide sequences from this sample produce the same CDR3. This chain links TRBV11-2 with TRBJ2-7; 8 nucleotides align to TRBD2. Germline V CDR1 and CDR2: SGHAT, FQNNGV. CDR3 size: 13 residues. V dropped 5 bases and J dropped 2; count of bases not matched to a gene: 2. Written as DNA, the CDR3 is TGTGCCAGCAGCCTGGGACTAGCCTACGAGCAGTACTTC. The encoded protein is CASSLGLAYEQYF.

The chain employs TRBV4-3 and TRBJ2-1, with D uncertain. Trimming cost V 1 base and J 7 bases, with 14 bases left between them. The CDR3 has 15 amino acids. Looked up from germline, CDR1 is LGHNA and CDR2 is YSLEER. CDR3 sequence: CASSQGVGPLNEQFF. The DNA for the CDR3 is TGCGCCAGCAGCCAAGGAGTGGGCCCGCTGAATGAGCAGTTCTTC.

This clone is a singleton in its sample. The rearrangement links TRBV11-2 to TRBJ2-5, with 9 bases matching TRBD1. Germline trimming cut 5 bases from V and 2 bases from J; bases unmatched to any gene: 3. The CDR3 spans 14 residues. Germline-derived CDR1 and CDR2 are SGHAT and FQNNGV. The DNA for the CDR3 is TGTGCCAGCAGCGACGGGACAGGGCAAGAGACCCAGTACTTC. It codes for CASSDGTGQETQYF. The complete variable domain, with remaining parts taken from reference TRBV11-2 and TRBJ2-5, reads EAGVAQSPRYKIIEKRQSVAFWCNPISGHATLYWYQQILGQGPKLLIQFQNNGVVDDSQLPKDRFSAERLKGVDSTLKIQPAKLEDSAVYLCASSDGTGQETQYFGPGTRLLVL.

DNA of the CDR3: TGTGCCAGCAGTGTAGCGACCCAAGAGACCCAGTACTTC. Translated: CASSVATQETQYF. The V and J genes are TRBV6-5 and TRBJ2-5; possible D gene TRBD2, 5 bases. The V end lost 5 bases, the J end lost 1 base, and 8 bases lay between the germline ends. CDR1 and CDR2 (germline): MNHEY, SVGAGI. CDR3 length: 13 residues.

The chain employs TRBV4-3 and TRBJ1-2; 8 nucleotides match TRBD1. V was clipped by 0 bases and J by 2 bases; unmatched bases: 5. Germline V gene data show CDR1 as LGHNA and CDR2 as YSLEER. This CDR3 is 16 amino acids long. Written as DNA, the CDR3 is TGCGCCAGCAGCCAAGATCCCAGGGGGCTGAACTATGGCTACACCTTC. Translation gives CASSQDPRGLNYGYTF.

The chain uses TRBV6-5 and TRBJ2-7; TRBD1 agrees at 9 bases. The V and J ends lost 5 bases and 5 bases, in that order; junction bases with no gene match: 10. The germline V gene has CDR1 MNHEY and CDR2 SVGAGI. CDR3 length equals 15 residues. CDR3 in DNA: TGTGCCAGCAGTCGTACCGGGACAGGGACGGACGAGCAGTACTTC. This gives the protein CASSRTGTGTDEQYF.

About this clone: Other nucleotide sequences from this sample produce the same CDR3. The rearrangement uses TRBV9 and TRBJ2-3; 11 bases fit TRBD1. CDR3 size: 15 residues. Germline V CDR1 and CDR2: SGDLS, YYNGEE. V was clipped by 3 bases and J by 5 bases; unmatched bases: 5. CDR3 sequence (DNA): TGTGCCAGCAGCGCCTCCGGGACAGGGGGAGATACGCAGTATTTT. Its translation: CASSASGTGGDTQYF.

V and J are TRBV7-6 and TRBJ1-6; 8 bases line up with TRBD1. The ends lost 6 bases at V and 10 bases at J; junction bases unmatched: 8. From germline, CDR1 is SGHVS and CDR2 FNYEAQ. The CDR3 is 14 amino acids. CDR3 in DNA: TGTGCCAGCAGTCTTGGACAGGGACCCTCACCCCTCCACTTT. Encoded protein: CASSLGQGPSPLHF.

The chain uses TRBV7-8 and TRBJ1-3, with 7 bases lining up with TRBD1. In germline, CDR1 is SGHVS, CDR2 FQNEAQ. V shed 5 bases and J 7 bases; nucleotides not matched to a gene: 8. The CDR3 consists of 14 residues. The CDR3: CASSPTGAGNTIYF. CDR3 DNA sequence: TGTGCCAGCAGCCCTACAGGGGCCGGGAACACCATATATTTT.

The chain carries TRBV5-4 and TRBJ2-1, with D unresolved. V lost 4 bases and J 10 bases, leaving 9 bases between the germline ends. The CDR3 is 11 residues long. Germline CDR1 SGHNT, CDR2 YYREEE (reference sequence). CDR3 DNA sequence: TGTGCCAGCAGCCGGGCGAAGGAGCAGTTCTTC. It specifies CASSRAKEQFF.

The CDR3 is CASSQGTGSMETQYF. Here the CDR3 DNA reads TGTGCCAGCAGCCAAGGGACAGGGTCGATGGAGACCCAGTACTTC. The chain carries TRBV14 and TRBJ2-5, with TRBD1 matching 8 bases. The ends lost 1 base at V and 5 bases at J; junction bases unmatched: 6. In germline, CDR1 is SGHDN, CDR2 FVKESK. This CDR3 has 15 amino acids.